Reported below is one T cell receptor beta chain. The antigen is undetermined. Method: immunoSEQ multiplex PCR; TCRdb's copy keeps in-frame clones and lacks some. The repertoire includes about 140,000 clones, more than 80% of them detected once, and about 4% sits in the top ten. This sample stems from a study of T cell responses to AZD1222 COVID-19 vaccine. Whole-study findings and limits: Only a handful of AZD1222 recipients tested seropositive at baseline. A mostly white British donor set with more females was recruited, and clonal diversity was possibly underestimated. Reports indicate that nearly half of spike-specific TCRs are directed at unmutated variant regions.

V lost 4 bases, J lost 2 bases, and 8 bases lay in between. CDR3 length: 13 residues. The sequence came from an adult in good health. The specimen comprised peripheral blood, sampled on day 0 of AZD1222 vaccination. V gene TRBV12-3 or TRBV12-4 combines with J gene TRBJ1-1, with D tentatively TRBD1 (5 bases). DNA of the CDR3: TGTGCCAGCAGTTGGGGCAGAAACACTGAAGCTTTCTTT. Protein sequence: CASSWGRNTEAFF.